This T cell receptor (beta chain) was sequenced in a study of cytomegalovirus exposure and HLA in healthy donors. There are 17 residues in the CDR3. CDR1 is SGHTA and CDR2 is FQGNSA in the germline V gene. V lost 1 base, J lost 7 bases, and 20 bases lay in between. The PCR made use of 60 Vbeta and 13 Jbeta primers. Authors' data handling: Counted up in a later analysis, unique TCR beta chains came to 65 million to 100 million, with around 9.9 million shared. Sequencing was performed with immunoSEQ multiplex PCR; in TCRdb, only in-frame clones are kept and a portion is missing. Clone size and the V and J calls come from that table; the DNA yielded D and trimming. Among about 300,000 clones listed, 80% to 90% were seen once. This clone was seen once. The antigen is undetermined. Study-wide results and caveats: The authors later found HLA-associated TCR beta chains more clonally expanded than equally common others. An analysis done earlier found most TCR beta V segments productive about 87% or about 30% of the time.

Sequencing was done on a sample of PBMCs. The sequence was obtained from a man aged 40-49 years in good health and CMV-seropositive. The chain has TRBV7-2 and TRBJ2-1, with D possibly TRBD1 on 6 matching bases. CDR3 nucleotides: TGTGCCAGCAGCTTAGTCTCCCAGCCAGGGGTCCCGAATGAGCAGTTCTTC. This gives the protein CASSLVSQPGVPNEQFF.